This entry describes one TCR beta chain. These data come from a study of OX40 agonist ivuxolimab in advanced cancers. The study sampled blood at baseline, cycle 4 day 1, and cycle 7 day 1. The protocol was immunoSEQ multiplex PCR, while the TCRdb copy is restricted to in-frame clones and leaves out a portion. Here the sample spans 60,000 to 80,000 clones, about nine tenths being singletons. V lost 5 bases and J lost 1, with 11 bases in between. The CDR3 covers 15 residues. Germline V CDR1 and CDR2: MNHEY, SMNVEV (reference sequence). The TCR originated in an adult with an advanced solid tumor such as melanoma, head and neck, liver or kidney cancer. The rearrangement links TRBV27 to TRBJ2-2; D is possibly TRBD1 (6 bases). The sequences come from CD4+ or CD8+ T cells sorted from blood, collected in a trial of the OX40 agonist ivuxolimab. The CDR3 DNA reads as TGTGCCAGCAGTCCCACGGACAGGAACACCGGGGAGCTGTTTTTT. Translating it yields CASSPTDRNTGELFF.